A single sample is the source of the 21 T cell receptor beta chains below, sequenced in a study of blood T cell repertoires in COVID-19. TCRdb's copy holds only in-frame clones and misses some; the assay was immunoSEQ multiplex PCR. The table shows some 250,000 clones, with approximately 82% occurring only once. Sequenced material: peripheral blood. The receptors stem from a man in his thirties or forties who had recovered from COVID-19.

The chain links TRBV21-1 to TRBJ2-7; the D segment call TRBD1 is taken from the table without a DNA check. TRBV21-1 is reported as a pseudogene. This CDR3 has 15 residues. This CDR3 reads CASSKVPTGCYEQYV. The CDR3 coding sequence is TGTGCCAGCAGCAAAGTGCCGACAGGGTGTTACGAGCAGTACGTC.

This clone was detected only a few times. This chain uses TRBV10-3 with TRBJ1-2; 12 positions agree with TRBD1. CDR1 is ENHRY and CDR2 is SYGVKD in the germline V gene. Losses at the gene ends were 5 bases for V and 4 bases for J; bases not matched to a gene: 5. The CDR3 runs to 15 residues. This CDR3 is CAISPGTGGPYGYTF. The DNA for the CDR3 is TGTGCCATCAGTCCTGGGACAGGGGGCCCCTATGGCTACACCTTC.

The gene calls are TRBV19 and TRBJ2-3; D not resolved. The CDR3 totals 14 residues. Germline V gene lookup returns CDR1 LNHDA and CDR2 SQIVND (reference sequence). With 4 bases removed from V and 3 bases from J, the gap between germline ends came to 11 bases. The CDR3 loop reads CASSNQATTDTQYF. The CDR3 DNA reads TGTGCCAGTAGTAATCAGGCAACGACAGATACGCAGTATTTT.

This chain uses TRBV6-5 with TRBJ2-2; D not resolved. V was shortened by 3 bases and J by 1 base, with 6 bases between the two germline ends. The CDR3 runs 14 residues. Germline values: CDR1 MNHEY, CDR2 SVGAGI. The CDR3 DNA is TGTGCCAGCAGTTATTGGCAGAACACCGGGGAGCTGTTTTTT. It translates to CASSYWQNTGELFF.

V usage is TRBV18 and J usage is TRBJ2-5; D is unclear. The V gene lost 2 bases and the J gene lost 0 bases, with 7 bases spanning the gap. The CDR3 sequence is 14 residues long. Germline CDR1 reads KGHSH; CDR2 reads LQKENI. CDR3: CASSPSVNQETQYF. In DNA, the CDR3 is TGTGCCAGCTCACCATCGGTGAACCAAGAGACCCAGTACTTC.

The chain joins TRBV3-1 (or the pseudogene TRBV3-2) to TRBJ1-1; 7 nucleotides match TRBD1. The junction had 2 bases not matched to a gene; V was cut back by 0 bases and J by 1 base. The CDR3 runs to 15 residues. CDR1 and CDR2 from the germline V gene are LGHDT and YNNKEL (reference sequence). Here the CDR3 reads CASSQEGGANTEAFF. CDR3 DNA sequence: TGTGCCAGCAGCCAAGAAGGGGGCGCGAACACTGAAGCTTTCTTT.

This clone was found a few times. The gene calls are TRBV6-1 and TRBJ1-6, with 7 positions matching TRBD1. Germline V gene lookup returns CDR1 MNHNS and CDR2 SASEGT. This CDR3 spans 18 amino acids. The ends lost 2 bases at V and 3 bases at J; junction bases unmatched: 10. CDR3 coding DNA: TGTGCCAGCAGTGAATGGTTAGACAGGGTAAACTATAATTCACCCCTCCACTTT. Amino acid sequence: CASSEWLDRVNYNSPLHF.

The V call is TRBV2, the J call TRBJ2-7; no clear D. The V end was cut by 4 bases, the J end by 3 bases, with 7 bases between. Germline CDR1 reads SNHLY; CDR2 reads FYNNEI. The CDR3 extends over 12 amino acids. The CDR3 region has the DNA TGTGCCAGCAGTGCCCAGATCTACGAGCAGTACGTC. Its translation: CASSAQIYEQYV.

There are many counts of this clone. The chain employs TRBV4-2 and TRBJ2-7; 8 bases match TRBD2. The CDR3 length is 18 residues. The V gene end was trimmed by 0 bases and the J gene end by 6 bases; junction bases not matched to a gene: 16. Germline-derived CDR1 and CDR2 are LGHNA and YNFKEQ. The chain's CDR3 is CASSQDPPGGHSGPEQYF. As DNA, the CDR3 is TGTGCCAGCAGCCAAGACCCCCCGGGGGGGCATTCGGGTCCCGAGCAGTACTTC.

The CDR3 region is CASSRGDEKLFF. The CDR3 DNA is TGTGCCAGCAGCCGCGGAGATGAAAAACTGTTTTTT. The rearrangement links TRBV7-9 to TRBJ1-4; D is ambiguous. CDR3 length: 12 residues. Germline lookup yields CDR1 SEHNR and CDR2 FQNEAQ (reference sequence). Trimming took off 5 bases at V and 6 bases at J, with 7 bases between the two ends.

This chain's CDR3 is CASSQVGSPGQGKVRPQHF. As DNA, the CDR3 is TGTGCCAGCAGCCAAGTGGGGTCCCCGGGACAGGGGAAAGTTCGGCCCCAGCATTTT. The V gene is TRBV4-2, the J gene TRBJ1-5; 10 bases align to TRBD1. The J segment lost 9 bases and the V segment lost 1 base, leaving 18 bases of the junction unmatched. The germline V gene encodes CDR1 LGHNA and CDR2 YNFKEQ. The length of the CDR3 is 19 residues.

This clone was observed a handful of times. The rearrangement joins TRBV5-4 to TRBJ2-2, with 10 bases matching TRBD1. There are 15 residues in the CDR3. The germline V gene encodes CDR1 SGHNT and CDR2 YYREEE (reference sequence). J was trimmed by 7 bases and V by 2 bases; bases with no gene match: 5. The CDR3 region has the DNA TGTGCCAGCAGCTTTGACAGGGGGCAAGACGGGGAGCTGTTTTTT. Its translation: CASSFDRGQDGELFF.

The V gene is TRBV7-9, the J gene TRBJ1-4, with 11 bases fitting TRBD1. CDR1 and CDR2 (germline): SEHNR, FQNEAQ (reference sequence). Trimming took 6 bases from V and 5 from J; bases not matched to a gene: 5. This CDR3 has 15 amino acids. The CDR3 DNA sequence: TGTGCCAGCAGTCAAGGGACAGGGGGAAATGAAAAACTGTTTTTT. Its translation: CASSQGTGGNEKLFF.

This clone was seen a single time. The rearrangement joins TRBV29-1 to TRBJ2-3; D gene unclear. CDR3 length: 14 residues. Deletions cut 4 bases from V and 3 bases from J, with 14 bases between. The germline V gene has CDR1 SQVTM and CDR2 ANQGSEA. The CDR3 bases are TGCAGCGTTGTTCATGTCGGGTCAACAGATACGCAGTATTTT. Translation gives CSVVHVGSTDTQYF.

The chain recombines TRBV19 with TRBJ2-5, with 10 nucleotides matching TRBD2. The CDR3 has 15 residues. CDR1 LNHDA and CDR2 SQIVND come from the germline V gene (reference sequence). V lost 5 bases, J lost 1 base, and 4 bases stayed unmatched. The CDR3 here is CASSSSSGGQETQYF. In DNA form, the CDR3 reads TGTGCCAGTAGTTCCTCTAGCGGGGGCCAAGAGACCCAGTACTTC.

The chain joins TRBV18 to TRBJ1-1; D remains ambiguous. Germline V gene data show CDR1 as KGHSH and CDR2 as LQKENI. Deletions cut 4 bases from V and 1 base from J, with 7 bases between. The length of the CDR3 is 13 residues. The CDR3 loop reads CASSLGGNTEAFF. The CDR3 coding sequence is TGTGCCAGCTCACTCGGAGGGAACACTGAAGCTTTCTTT.

The DNA of the CDR3 is TGTGCCAGCAGTTTATCGTCGGGGACAGGGGGTGGAGAGACCCAGTACTTC. This sequence encodes CASSLSSGTGGGETQYF. This chain uses TRBV27 with TRBJ2-5; TRBD1 matches at 11 bases. V lost 0 bases and J lost 4; bases outside the gene matches: 7. Germline values: CDR1 MNHEY, CDR2 SMNVEV (reference sequence). This CDR3 comprises 17 residues.

The chain joins TRBV18 to TRBJ2-5, with TRBD2 matching 10 bases. V trimming: 3 bases; J trimming: 5 bases; junction bases outside the gene matches: 6. This CDR3 contains 15 residues. Germline assignment: CDR1 KGHSH and CDR2 LQKENI. CDR3 sequence reads: CASSPSSGGQETQYF. The CDR3 DNA reads TGTGCCAGCTCACCGAGTAGCGGGGGGCAGGAGACCCAGTACTTC.

A single count supports this clone. The CDR3 DNA reads as TGTGCCAGCAGTTGGGGCCGAGAGACCCAGTACTTC. It specifies CASSWGRETQYF. The chain uses TRBV12-3 or TRBV12-4 and TRBJ2-5; D may be TRBD1 (5 bases). With 4 bases removed from V and 4 bases from J, the gap between germline ends came to 7 bases. The CDR3 is made up of 12 amino acids.

This clone was observed a handful of times. The rearrangement uses TRBV6-4 and TRBJ2-4, with D perhaps matching TRBD2 (7 bases). V lost 11 bases, J lost 6 bases, and 14 bases lay in between. Germline CDR1 and CDR2: MRHNA and SNTAGT. This CDR3 contains 12 residues. The CDR3 coding sequence is TGTGCCCCGCAGGGGAGGGGAAACATTCAGTACTTC. Translating gives CAPQGRGNIQYF.

The chain recombines TRBV5-1 with TRBJ2-3, with 9 bases that match TRBD1. J was trimmed by 1 base and V by 0 bases; bases with no gene match: 9. Germline CDR1 SGHRS, CDR2 YFSETQ. The CDR3 totals 18 residues. DNA for the CDR3: TGCGCCAGCAGCTTGGGGCCGCACCGGACAGGGGGCACAGATACGCAGTATTTT. It yields the protein CASSLGPHRTGGTDTQYF.